This is a list of T cell receptor beta chains from one sample in a study of blood T cells in healthy people across ages. TCRdb used MiXCR to reprocess the 5' RACE reads, holding one entry per CDR3 protein. The data hold under 850,000 distinct CDR3 sequences, with under 40% observed a single time. Sequenced material: blood. The receptors were sampled from a man between 18 and 29 years old in good health. Each CDR3 is given with its conserved first and last residue. A D gene is named only where the DNA matches it firmly. A clone size is listed for some rows: how often the clone was seen (once, few, many), or a class if it is expanded.

>TRBV19|few|TRBJ2-5|TRBD2
TGTGCCAGTAGCCCAGATATCGGACTAGCTGAGACCCAGTACTTC
CASSPDIGLAETQYF
>TRBV9|.|TRBJ2-1|.
TGTGCCAGCAGCGTAGGGGGCTCGAATGAGCAGTTCTTC
CASSVGGSNEQFF
>TRBV11-2|.|TRBJ2-1|TRBD1
TGTGCCAGCAGCTTACGCAGGACAGGCAATGAGCAGTTCTTC
CASSLRRTGNEQFF
>TRBV5-1|once|TRBJ1-6|TRBD1
TGCGCCAGCAGCTTAGAAGGTCAGGGGGTTAATTCACCCCTCCACTTT
CASSLEGQGVNSPLHF
>TRBV6-2/TRBV6-3|.|TRBJ1-2|TRBD1
TGTGCCAGCAGTCAAGGGACAGTCTATGACTACACCTTC
CASSQGTVYDYTF
>TRBV7-6|few|TRBJ2-4|.
TGTGCCAGCAGCTTCGGGGAAGGCATTCAGTACTTC
CASSFGEGIQYF
>TRBV10-3|few|TRBJ1-4|.
TGTGCCATCAGTAGGACAGCAACTAATGAAAAACTGTTTTTT
CAISRTATNEKLFF
>TRBV6-2/TRBV6-3|.|TRBJ1-5|.
TGTGCCAGCAGTTCCCGGACAGCTTATAGCAATCAGCCCCGGCATTTT
CASSSRTAYSNQPRHF
>TRBV3-1|.|TRBJ2-1|TRBD2
TGTGCCAGCAGCCGAGGGCTAGCGGCCCACAATGAGCAGTTCTTC
CASSRGLAAHNEQFF
>TRBV9|.|TRBJ2-3|.
TGTGCCAGCAGCCCCACAGGGGACTTGGATACGCAGTATTTT
CASSPTGDLDTQYF
>TRBV12-5|.|TRBJ1-2|TRBD1
TGTGCTAGTGGTTTGTTCGGCAGGGGGTTTTATGGCTACACCTTC
CASGLFGRGFYGYTF
>TRBV7-2|.|TRBJ2-2|.
TGTGCCAGCAGCTCATTGAGGGCCATCACCGGGGAGCTGTTTTTT
CASSSLRAITGELFF
>TRBV4-2|.|TRBJ1-2|.
TGTGTCAGCAGCCAAGAAGCCTCCCGGGACTATGGCTACACCTTC
CVSSQEASRDYGYTF
>TRBV6-6|few|TRBJ2-5|TRBD1
TGTGCCAGCAGGACTCCGACAGGGGTTTCAGAGACCCAGTACTTC
CASRTPTGVSETQYF
>TRBV10-3|few|TRBJ1-2|TRBD1
TGTGCCATCAGTGAGTCGCGGACAGGGGGCGATGGCTACACCTTC
CAISESRTGGDGYTF
>TRBV9|.|TRBJ2-7|TRBD2
TGTGCCAGCAGCCTAGGGAGGGGCTCCTACAATGTGCAGTACTTC
CASSLGRGSYNVQYF
>TRBV6-2/TRBV6-3|.|TRBJ1-6|.
TGTGCCAGCTACAGTGCCTCGGGTTCACCCCTCCACTTT
CASYSASGSPLHF
>TRBV7-2|.|TRBJ2-7|.
TGTGCCAGCAGCGATTCAGGGTTGTACGAGCAGTACTTC
CASSDSGLYEQYF
>TRBV9|.|TRBJ1-1|.
TGTGCCAGCAGCGAGGACCCCGGGGGCACTGAAGCTTTCTTT
CASSEDPGGTEAFF
>TRBV7-6|.|TRBJ1-6|.
TGTGCCAGCAGCTCTATGGGAAATTCACCCCTCCACTTT
CASSSMGNSPLHF
>TRBV7-2|.|TRBJ1-1|TRBD1
TGTGCCAGCAGCTTAGCCGCGGGGACAGGCACTGAAGCTTTCTTT
CASSLAAGTGTEAFF